The present TCR beta chain was sequenced within a study of cytomegalovirus exposure and HLA in healthy donors. Germline loops: CDR1 KGHSH, CDR2 LQKENI. V dropped 5 bases and J dropped 3 bases, with 14 bases sitting between them. The CDR3 is made up of 15 amino acids. The PCR was carried out with 60 Vbeta primers and 13 Jbeta primers. Method: immunoSEQ multiplex PCR; TCRdb's copy keeps in-frame clones and lacks some. The sample table sets out about 64,000 clones. Study-level results: Accurate prediction of HLA-A and HLA-B alleles (for most subjects) was reportedly achieved from TCR beta sequences. Researchers left out some V segments, among them TRBV6-2 and TRBV6-3, as indistinguishable. Researchers catalogued roughly 150 TCR beta chains as cytomegalovirus-associated. Published work reported that the classifier diagnosed cytomegalovirus status with high specificity and sensitivity.

As regards this clone: What it binds is unknown.

The specimen was PBMCs. The rearrangement links TRBV18 to TRBJ2-1; a weak D match, TRBD2 (5 bases). This TCR was sampled from a woman under 30 in good health and CMV-seronegative. The chain's CDR3 is CASSYAAGLYNEQFF. For the CDR3, the DNA is TGTGCCAGCTCATATGCCGCGGGCCTCTACAATGAGCAGTTCTTC.